Below, 25 T cell receptor beta chains from the same sample are listed, as sequenced in a study of neoadjuvant anti-PD-1 for oral cavity cancer. Assay: immunoSEQ multiplex PCR; the TCRdb copy retains only in-frame clones and omits some. The table lists 75,000 or so clones, roughly 80% of them singletons, with about 3.4% in the top ten. Sample: PBMCs, taken before nivolumab (anti-PD-1) treatment. These receptors originate from a person aged 40-85 years with oral cavity squamous cell carcinoma.

The V call is TRBV10-3, the J call TRBJ1-5; maybe TRBD1 (6 bases). V dropped 2 bases and J dropped 1 base, with 21 bases sitting between them. This CDR3 is 19 amino acids long. Germline V gene data show CDR1 as ENHRY and CDR2 as SYGVKD. CDR3 DNA sequence: TGTGCCATCAGTGAGCAGAAAGCTAGGACAGAAGGGAGCAATCAGCCCCAGCATTTT. Translating it yields CAISEQKARTEGSNQPQHF.

The chain is built from TRBV15 and TRBJ2-1; 8 nucleotides line up with TRBD1. V trimming: 5 bases; J trimming: 4 bases; junction bases outside the gene matches: 22. Germline values: CDR1 LNHNV, CDR2 YYDKDF (reference sequence). The CDR3 sequence is 20 residues long. CDR3 bases: TGTGCCACCAGCTCCCCAGGGTCGGGACAGGCCGTCCCTTATTACAATGAGCAGTTCTTC. Translated: CATSSPGSGQAVPYYNEQFF.

This clone was observed a single time. The chain employs TRBV5-1 and TRBJ1-3; D is perhaps TRBD1 (5 bases). The germline V gene has CDR1 SGHRS and CDR2 YFSETQ. V was cut by 4 bases and J by 0 bases, with 14 bases left in between. The length of the CDR3 is 16 residues. CDR3 coding DNA: TGCGCCAGCAGCCTGGGAACAGGCCACTCTGGAAACACCATATATTTT. Amino acids: CASSLGTGHSGNTIYF.

The V call is TRBV2, the J call TRBJ2-1; D remains ambiguous. Trimming took off 3 bases at V and 5 bases at J, with 14 bases between the two ends. CDR3 length equals 15 residues. Germline V gene lookup returns CDR1 SNHLY and CDR2 FYNNEI. In DNA, the CDR3 is TGTGCCAGCAGTGACGACGGAGCCATGAACAATGAGCAGTTCTTC. Translation: CASSDDGAMNNEQFF. The full variable domain, its missing parts supplied by reference TRBV2 and TRBJ2-1, is EPEVTQTPSHQVTQMGQEVILRCVPISNHLYFYWYRQILGQKVEFLVSFYNNEISEKSEIFDDQFSVERPDGSNFTLKIRSTKLEDSAMYFCASSDDGAMNNEQFFGPGTRLTVL.

The chain uses TRBV2 and TRBJ2-5; 7 bases fit TRBD2. The CDR3 spans 12 residues. Unmatched junction bases numbered 1, after V lost 4 bases and J lost 5 bases. Looked up from germline, CDR1 is SNHLY and CDR2 is FYNNEI. This chain's CDR3 is CASSAGRETQYF. The DNA for the CDR3 is TGTGCCAGCAGTGCCGGGAGGGAGACCCAGTACTTC.

This rearrangement joins TRBV6-1 to TRBJ1-2; 11 nucleotides agree with TRBD1. Germline-derived CDR1 and CDR2 are MNHNS and SASEGT. CDR3 length: 16 residues. Trimming removed 4 bases from V and 4 bases from J; junction bases left unmatched: 8. DNA for the CDR3: TGTGCCAGCAGTGCCCTGGGACAGGGGGGACCCTATGGCTACACCTTC. It translates to CASSALGQGGPYGYTF.

The gene calls are TRBV28 and TRBJ2-1, with D uncertain. Trimming pared 6 bases from V and 7 bases from J, leaving 19 bases between. The germline V gene has CDR1 MDHEN and CDR2 SYDVKM. CDR3 length: 15 residues. Here the CDR3 DNA reads TGTGCCAGCAGCCGGCGGCAGCCTGGATCTAATGAGCAGTTCTTC. Residues: CASSRRQPGSNEQFF.

This clone was observed a few times. The V call is TRBV27, the J call TRBJ2-2, with D possibly TRBD2 on 5 matching bases. Trimming removed 1 base from V and 2 bases from J, with 8 bases in between. The germline V gene has CDR1 MNHEY and CDR2 SMNVEV (reference sequence). There are 15 residues in the CDR3. The CDR3: CASSLLGANTGELFF. The CDR3 bases are TGTGCCAGCAGTTTATTGGGAGCCAACACCGGGGAGCTGTTTTTT.

This sequence joins TRBV7-3 and TRBJ2-1, with TRBD2 matching 9 bases. Germline CDR1 and CDR2: SGHTA and FQGTGA. This CDR3 has 15 amino acids. After removal of 5 bases from V and 6 bases from J, the junction contained 8 bases not matched to a gene. CDR3 protein: CASSVLAGRGNEQFF. For the CDR3, the DNA is TGTGCCAGCAGCGTCCTAGCGGGAAGGGGCAATGAGCAGTTCTTC.

The chain combines TRBV5-1 with TRBJ2-7; D is undetermined. Per germline, CDR1 SGHRS and CDR2 YFSETQ. CDR3 length: 15 amino acids. V lost 0 bases, J lost 3 bases, and 13 bases lay in between. The CDR3 sequence is CASSLGFGQDYEQYF. The CDR3 DNA follows: TGCGCCAGCAGCTTGGGCTTCGGGCAGGACTACGAGCAGTACTTC.

The chain couples TRBV29-1 to TRBJ2-5; 16 bases map to TRBD2. J lost 2 bases, V lost 4 bases, and 7 bases had no gene match. Germline V gene lookup returns CDR1 SQVTM and CDR2 ANQGSEA. The CDR3 is 17 amino acids. This chain's CDR3 is CSVGPGLAGGSQETQYF. The CDR3, as DNA: TGCAGCGTTGGGCCGGGACTAGCGGGAGGGTCTCAAGAGACCCAGTACTTC.

The chain recombines TRBV10-3 with TRBJ2-2; the D gene is possibly TRBD2 (5 bases). The CDR3 is made up of 13 amino acids. The V end was cut by 7 bases, the J end by 2 bases, with 8 bases between. Germline V gene lookup returns CDR1 ENHRY and CDR2 SYGVKD. The CDR3 protein is CAITEVNTGELFF. The CDR3, as DNA: TGTGCCATCACGGAGGTCAACACCGGGGAGCTGTTTTTT.

This clone was observed once. The junction departs from the called germline gene at one end, perhaps through a read error. The chain recombines TRBV7-9 with TRBJ2-7, with no clear D. Per the germline V gene, CDR1 is SEHNR and CDR2 is FQNEAQ (reference sequence). The CDR3 runs 14 residues. CDR3 DNA sequence: TGTGCCAGCAACCCCTCCCCCCCCTCCTGCGAGCAGTACTTC. It encodes CASNPSPPSCEQYF.

The chain carries TRBV12-5 and TRBJ1-5; no clear D gene. Germline V gives CDR1 LGHNT, CDR2 FRNRAP. V was cut by 8 bases and J by 0 bases, with 8 bases left in between. The CDR3 consists of 13 residues. DNA for the CDR3: TGTGCTAGTCTAGCCGGTAGCAATCAGCCCCAGCATTTT. Its translation: CASLAGSNQPQHF.

The genes are TRBV6-1 and TRBJ1-3, with D hard to call. V gave up 0 bases and J gave up 0 bases, with 9 bases separating them. CDR1 is MNHNS and CDR2 is SASEGT in the germline V gene. The CDR3 loop spans 16 amino acids. The CDR3 protein is CASSEAAKISGNTIYF. CDR3 DNA sequence: TGTGCCAGCAGTGAAGCGGCGAAGATCTCTGGAAACACCATATATTTT.

V and J are TRBV11-3 and TRBJ2-5; no clear D. The length of the CDR3 is 14 residues. Germline CDR1 reads SGHNT; CDR2 reads YENEEA. V was trimmed by 0 bases and J by 1 base, leaving 6 bases between them. CDR3 residues: CASSLDSGQETQYF. Here the CDR3 DNA reads TGTGCCAGCAGCTTAGACTCGGGCCAAGAGACCCAGTACTTC.

This rearrangement joins TRBV4-2 to TRBJ1-2; D is unresolved. Germline V gives CDR1 LGHNA, CDR2 YNFKEQ. CDR3 length: 16 residues. The V end lost 4 bases, the J end lost 2 bases, and 17 bases lay between the germline ends. The CDR3 DNA is TGTGCCAGCAGCCTTGGCGTTAGCTCTTCCAACTATGGCTACACCTTC. It encodes CASSLGVSSSNYGYTF.

The V call is TRBV5-5, the J call TRBJ2-3; 10 bases agree with TRBD2. CDR1 and CDR2 (germline): SGHKS, YYEKEE (reference sequence). Losses at the gene ends were 4 bases for V and 0 bases for J; bases not matched to a gene: 8. This CDR3 has 17 amino acids. CDR3 in DNA: TGTGCCAGCAGCCGTACGGGACTAGCGTCTAGCACAGATACGCAGTATTTT. Translation: CASSRTGLASSTDTQYF.

The sample holds a few counts of this clone. The chain combines TRBV29-1 with TRBJ1-4; weak D call: TRBD1 (5 bases). Trimming shortened V by 5 bases and J by 7 bases, and 20 bases separated the two germline ends. In germline, CDR1 is SQVTM, CDR2 ANQGSEA. The CDR3 runs to 15 residues. This CDR3 is CSVTIGARDGEKLFF. CDR3 in DNA: TGCAGCGTTACCATTGGGGCTAGGGACGGTGAAAAACTGTTTTTT.

The chain combines TRBV5-1 with TRBJ2-3; D ambiguous. This CDR3 region has 11 residues. Germline V gene sequence: CDR1 SGHRS, CDR2 YFSETQ. V gave up 4 bases and J gave up 2 bases, with 2 bases separating them. The CDR3 here is CASSHTDTQYF. CDR3 nucleotides: TGCGCCAGCAGCCACACAGATACGCAGTATTTT.

J is TRBJ2-2 and V is TRBV9; D tentatively fits TRBD1 or TRBD2 (5 bases each). The CDR3 covers 14 residues. Germline CDR1 is SGDLS and CDR2 is YYNGEE. V lost 2 bases, J lost 4 bases, and 9 bases lay in between. CDR3 bases: TGTGCCAGCAGCGTTTGGGGGAGCACCGGGGAGCTGTTTTTT. This translates into CASSVWGSTGELFF. Full variable domain (missing parts from reference TRBV9 and TRBJ2-2): DSGVTQTPKHLITATGQRVTLRCSPRSGDLSVYWYQQSLDQGLQFLIQYYNGEERAKGNILERFSAQQFPDLHSELNLSSLELGDSALYFCASSVWGSTGELFFGEGSRLTVL.

This clone has a single count. This chain joins TRBV19 and TRBJ1-5; the D is unclear. Germline assignment: CDR1 LNHDA and CDR2 SQIVND (reference sequence). V was pared by 0 bases and J by 8 bases, with 8 bases between. The CDR3 extends over 13 amino acids. CDR3 loop: CASSIDRGEPQHF. The CDR3 nucleotides read TGTGCCAGTAGTATAGATCGGGGTGAGCCCCAGCATTTT. Filled out from reference TRBV19 and TRBJ1-5, the complete variable domain reads DGGITQSPKYLFRKEGQNVTLSCEQNLNHDAMYWYRQDPGQGLRLIYYSQIVNDFQKGDIAEGYSVSREKKESFPLTVTSAQKNPTAFYLCASSIDRGEPQHFGDGTRLSIL.

This chain connects TRBV5-6 to TRBJ2-7; 11 bases line up with TRBD2. J lost 7 bases, V lost 2 bases, and 8 bases had no gene match. This CDR3 contains 15 residues. The germline V gene encodes CDR1 SGHDT and CDR2 YYEEEE. CDR3 DNA sequence: TGTGCCAGCAGCTTTACCTTGACTAGCGGGGCGGAGCAGTACTTC. As protein: CASSFTLTSGAEQYF.

The chain is built from TRBV27 and TRBJ2-7, with D perhaps matching TRBD2 (6 bases). From germline, CDR1 is MNHEY and CDR2 SMNVEV (reference sequence). The CDR3 is 12 amino acids. Trimming took 8 bases from V and 3 from J, leaving 11 bases between them. This CDR3 reads CASGGSLYEQYF. DNA for the CDR3: TGTGCCAGCGGGGGGTCCCTCTACGAGCAGTACTTC.

The rearrangement joins TRBV5-5 to TRBJ1-1; 7 positions agree with TRBD1. The germline gives CDR1 SGHKS, CDR2 YYEKEE (reference sequence). Trimming cost V 6 bases and J 1 base; bases outside gene matches: 9. The CDR3 has 15 residues. CDR3 in DNA: TGTGCCAGCACCGAGGGGGCCCTTGGGAACACTGAAGCTTTCTTT. It is translated as CASTEGALGNTEAFF.